This T cell receptor beta chain was identified during a study of control samples from healthy donors and cancer patients (dated by TCRdb to the early 2020s). Only a few counts were recorded for this clone. Its antigen is currently not known. No qualities accompany the bases; no much larger clone lies one base away. The library came from the immunoSEQ multiplex PCR assay. TCRdb provides this immuneACCESS table in a form limited to in-frame rearrangements. Some clones are lacking; in checked studies, under half of them reflect an unresolved V gene, and why the rest are absent is not known. A total of roughly 140,000 clones appear in this sample, over 90% of them only once. Approximately 2.5% of the sample lies in the top ten. Trimming accounts for 4 bases at V and 6 bases at J, while the number of junction bases matched to no gene is 4. CDR3 length: 15 amino acids, cysteine to phenylalanine. The kept DNA is CDR3 alone, 45 bases in frame from the first base. CDR1 is given as SGHRS and CDR2 as YFSETQ, both from the germline V gene.

The source is a man in his forties or fifties in good health. The rearranged segments are TRBV5-1 and TRBJ2-2, with 12 bases aligning to TRBD1. The source material was blood. The CDR3 protein: CASSGDRGRAGELFF. The nucleotide sequence is TGCGCCAGCAGCGGGGACAGGGGGCGAGCCGGGGAGCTGTTTTTT.